This TCR beta chain was sequenced for a study of CD8+CD57+ T cells in acquired aplastic anemia. Overall study context: The sorted CD4+ and CD8+ cells yielded an average around 3.2 ug of DNA. Study-wide results and limits: A significant difference in CD8+ Simpson's diversity between patients and controls was not found.

The template used for profiling TCR beta VDJ and CDR3 was genomic DNA. A single record per CDR3 protein comes from TCRdb applying MiXCR to the reads. The sample lists roughly 260,000 distinct CDR3 sequences, roughly half occurring once. As for this clonotype: No antigen is known for it.

CDR3 length equals 15 residues. Trimming removed 6 bases at V and 3 bases at J, with 18 bases between. The germline gives CDR1 MNHEY, CDR2 SVGAGI. The sequenced patients had an expansion of CD8+CD57+ cells seen by flow cytometry. The genes are TRBV6-5 and TRBJ2-7; TRBD1 or TRBD2 may be the D gene (5 bases each). The specimen was sorted CD4+, CD8+, or CD8+CD57+ T cells (not recorded which) from PBMCs. The TCR was taken from a human donor with aplastic anemia. CDR3 coding DNA: TGTGCCAGCAGCAATACGGGACCGCCGAACTACGAGCAGTACTTC. It is translated as CASSNTGPPNYEQYF.